What follows are 29 T cell receptor beta chains derived from one specimen sequenced in a study of CD8 T cells in Susac syndrome (dated 2019 in TCRdb). To prepare the library, the immunoSEQ multiplex PCR assay was applied. RNA was extracted using the RNeasy kit, and roughly 0.5 to 1 microgram was reverse transcribed with random hexamers. TCRdb passed the public sequencing reads through fastp at Q25 and MiXCR, retaining productive beta sequences. Entries are consolidated by CDR3 protein sequence, retaining the most common genes and DNA. The sample yields about 200,000 distinct CDR3 sequences; more than 85% were counted once. The ten largest clones add up to around 0.14% of the sample. Sequenced sample: CD8+ T cells from PBMCs. The origin of the receptors is a human donor with multiple sclerosis.

The V gene is TRBV28, the J gene TRBJ2-1, with 7 bases fitting TRBD1. CDR1 and CDR2 (germline): MDHEN, SYDVKM. Trimming cost V 4 bases and J 6 bases; bases outside gene matches: 6. The CDR3 totals 14 residues. The CDR3 nucleotides are TGTGCCAGCAGTTCAGGGGGTTCGGGCAATGAGCAGTTCTTC. It specifies CASSSGGSGNEQFF. The complete variable domain, with remaining parts taken from reference TRBV28 and TRBJ2-1, reads DVKVTQSSRYLVKRTGEKVFLECVQDMDHENMFWYRQDPGLGLRLIYFSYDVKMKEKGDIPEGYSVSREKKERFSLILESASTNQTSMYLCASSSGGSGNEQFFGPGTRLTVL.

The chain joins TRBV30 to TRBJ2-7; TRBD1 might be the D (6 bases). Trimming took off 4 bases at V and 4 bases at J, with 11 bases between the two ends. This CDR3 contains 12 residues. CDR1 is GTSNPN and CDR2 is SVGIG in the germline V gene (reference sequence). The CDR3 spells CAWKGQGYEQYF. As DNA, the CDR3 is TGTGCCTGGAAGGGGCAGGGGTACGAGCAGTACTTC.

The V call is TRBV9, the J call TRBJ1-4, with D possibly being TRBD1 (5 bases). Germline V CDR1 and CDR2: SGDLS, YYNGEE. The CDR3 totals 15 residues. V gave up 0 bases and J gave up 4 bases, with 10 bases separating them. This chain's CDR3 is CASSVASGYNEKLFF. The CDR3 DNA sequence: TGTGCCAGCAGCGTAGCTTCAGGGTATAATGAAAAACTGTTTTTT.

The chain carries TRBV29-1 and TRBJ2-7, with a possible D match to TRBD1 (6 bases). V was trimmed by 6 bases and J by 2 bases, leaving 17 bases between them. The CDR3 is 14 amino acids. Germline assignment: CDR1 SQVTM and CDR2 ANQGSEA. In nucleotides, the CDR3 is TGCAGCGTCGCCCAAGGGGACACCACCTACGAGCAGTACTTC. It codes for CSVAQGDTTYEQYF.

The chain couples TRBV7-2 to TRBJ2-1, with 8 bases identical to TRBD2. The CDR3 loop spans 14 amino acids. With 4 bases clipped from V and 6 bases from J, the junction kept 5 bases outside the gene matches. CDR1 SGHTA and CDR2 FQGNSA come from the germline V gene. The CDR3 spells CASSSPGGANEQFF. The CDR3 DNA is TGTGCCAGCAGCTCTCCGGGGGGGGCCAATGAGCAGTTCTTC.

This rearrangement joins TRBV12-5 to TRBJ2-3, with 9 nucleotides matching TRBD2. The CDR3 loop spans 17 amino acids. Germline CDR1 LGHNT, CDR2 FRNRAP. The junction had 11 bases not matched to a gene; V was cut back by 5 bases and J by 2 bases. The DNA for the CDR3 is TGTGCTAGTGGTCCCAGGGTAGCGGGAGACATCACAGATACGCAGTATTTT. Translation: CASGPRVAGDITDTQYF.

Of note for this clonotype: One end of the junction fails to match germline, which may point to a read error. The V and J genes are TRBV5-6 and TRBJ2-1; 8 positions agree with TRBD2. Germline V gives CDR1 SGHDT, CDR2 YYEEEE. This CDR3 has 14 amino acids. CDR3 protein: CVSSLGGAFNEQFF. In DNA, the CDR3 is TGTGTCAGCAGCCTCGGGGGGGCCTTCAATGAGCAGTTCTTC.

The chain combines TRBV19 with TRBJ1-1; D possibly corresponds to TRBD1 (5 bases). Deletions cut 1 base from V and 11 bases from J, with 14 bases between. The CDR3 covers 13 residues. Germline V lookup: CDR1 LNHDA, CDR2 SQIVND (reference sequence). CDR3 protein: CASSIASGTFAFF. DNA for the CDR3: TGTGCCAGTAGTATAGCCTCCGGGACGTTCGCTTTCTTT.

This chain links TRBV13 with TRBJ1-3; D unresolved. CDR1 is PRHDT, CDR2 FYEKMQ, per germline (reference sequence). The CDR3 sequence is 14 residues long. Trimming took 4 bases from V and 0 from J, leaving 7 bases between them. The CDR3 bases are TGTGCCAGCAGCTACCGGGTCTCTGGAAACACCATATATTTT. Its protein product is CASSYRVSGNTIYF.

The chain uses TRBV30 and TRBJ1-1; the D gene is possibly TRBD1 (5 bases). This CDR3 comprises 14 residues. Germline assignment: CDR1 GTSNPN and CDR2 SVGIG (reference sequence). V lost 0 bases and J 4 bases, leaving 12 bases between the germline ends. In DNA form, the CDR3 reads TGTGCCTGGAGTGTCCTTCTGGGGGGCACTGAAGCTTTCTTT. Its protein is CAWSVLLGGTEAFF.

V usage is TRBV10-3 and J usage is TRBJ2-1; D uncertain. The V end was cut by 9 bases, the J end by 3 bases, with 12 bases between. Germline CDR1 reads ENHRY; CDR2 reads SYGVKD. The CDR3 covers 13 residues. CDR3 nucleotide sequence: TGTGCCATGGCGGATAAATACTACAATGAGCAGTTCTTC. It encodes CAMADKYYNEQFF.

This chain uses TRBV4-1 with TRBJ2-7; TRBD2 matches 8 bases. J gave up 3 bases and V 2 bases, and 6 bases lay outside the gene matches. In germline, CDR1 is MGHRA, CDR2 YSYEKL. The CDR3 extends over 15 amino acids. The DNA for the CDR3 is TGCGCCAGCAGCCAACGGCCGGGGGGGGTCTACGAGCAGTACTTC. Translation: CASSQRPGGVYEQYF.

The CDR3 sequence is CASSSTGTAYEQYF. The CDR3 DNA reads TGTGCCAGCAGCTCCACCGGGACAGCCTACGAGCAGTACTTC. V and J are TRBV5-6 and TRBJ2-7, with 7 nucleotides matching TRBD1. CDR3 length: 14 amino acids. Trimming at V came to 3 bases and at J to 2 bases, leaving 5 bases not matched to a gene. Germline V gene lookup returns CDR1 SGHDT and CDR2 YYEEEE. Variable domain in full (rest from reference TRBV5-6 and TRBJ2-7): DAGVTQSPTHLIKTRGQQVTLRCSPKSGHDTVSWYQQALGQGPQFIFQYYEEEERQRGNFPDRFSGHQFPNYSSELNVNALLLGDSALYLCASSSTGTAYEQYFGPGTRLTVT.

This clonotype was seen a few times. This chain connects TRBV7-9 to TRBJ2-7; D is possibly TRBD1 (6 bases). V was trimmed by 3 bases and J by 0 bases, leaving 15 bases between them. The CDR3 sequence is 16 residues long. Looked up from germline, CDR1 is SEHNR and CDR2 is FQNEAQ (reference sequence). The CDR3 DNA reads TGTGCCAGCAGCTTTGGGGGCGGAGTCAGCTCCTACGAGCAGTACTTC. Translation gives CASSFGGGVSSYEQYF.

This rearrangement joins TRBV7-3 to TRBJ2-7; D is ambiguous. CDR1 and CDR2 from the germline V gene are SGHTA and FQGTGA. The CDR3 runs 15 residues. Trimming stripped 5 bases from V and 2 bases from J, with 16 bases between. DNA of the CDR3: TGTGCCAGCAGCCCTATTGGCAGTGGGGCCTACGAGCAGTACTTC. Encoded protein: CASSPIGSGAYEQYF. The entire variable domain, with the rest obtained from reference TRBV7-3 and TRBJ2-7, is as follows: GAGVSQTPSNKVTEKGKYVELRCDPISGHTALYWYRQSLGQGPEFLIYFQGTGAADDSGLPNDRFFAVRPEGSVSTLKIQRTERGDSAVYLCASSPIGSGAYEQYFGPGTRLTVT.

There are a few counts of this clonotype. The V and J genes are TRBV27 and TRBJ1-1, with D perhaps matching TRBD1 (6 bases). CDR3 length: 14 amino acids. CDR1 and CDR2 (germline): MNHEY, SMNVEV (reference sequence). The ends were cut back, 5 bases at V and 0 bases at J, with 10 bases in the middle. CDR3 nucleotides: TGTGCCAGCAGTCCACAGGGAGTGAACACTGAAGCTTTCTTT. Encoded protein: CASSPQGVNTEAFF.

The genes are TRBV10-2 and TRBJ1-5, with a tentative D call TRBD1 (6 bases). Germline CDR1 WSHSY, CDR2 SAAADI. Trimming took off 8 bases at V and 7 bases at J, with 9 bases between the two ends. This CDR3 region has 11 residues. Here the CDR3 reads CASGGGQPQHF. The CDR3 bases are TGCGCCAGCGGGGGGGGCCAGCCCCAGCATTTT.

This clonotype has just one count. The chain carries TRBV20-1 and TRBJ2-1; 8 nucleotides line up with TRBD1. This CDR3 has 17 residues. Germline CDR1 is DFQATT and CDR2 is SNEGSKA (reference sequence). V was clipped by 3 bases and J by 3 bases; unmatched bases: 13. The CDR3 nucleotides are TGCAGTGCTAGTTTCCCCGAACAGGGGGGAGGCTACAATGAGCAGTTCTTC. Encoded protein: CSASFPEQGGGYNEQFF.

The rearrangement uses TRBV30 and TRBJ2-2, with a tentative D call TRBD1 (5 bases). Germline CDR1 is GTSNPN and CDR2 is SVGIG (reference sequence). This CDR3 is built from 14 residues. The ends were cut back, 6 bases at V and 0 bases at J, with 11 bases in the middle. This CDR3 reads CACNPRANTGELFF. CDR3 in DNA: TGTGCCTGCAACCCCAGGGCGAACACCGGGGAGCTGTTTTTT.

V gene TRBV7-9 combines with J gene TRBJ2-5; 7 bases align to TRBD2. CDR3 size: 15 residues. The ends lost 4 bases at V and 4 bases at J; junction bases unmatched: 9. CDR1 is SEHNR, CDR2 FQNEAQ, per germline (reference sequence). The DNA of the CDR3 is TGTGCCAGCAGCTCCACCCGGACTAGGGGAGAGACCCAGTACTTC. Protein product: CASSSTRTRGETQYF.

The chain is built from TRBV20-1 and TRBJ2-7, with 7 bases aligning to TRBD2. Trimming removed 6 bases from V and 2 bases from J; junction bases left unmatched: 16. Germline assignment: CDR1 DFQATT and CDR2 SNEGSKA (reference sequence). The CDR3 runs to 16 residues. CDR3 in amino acids: CSASGLPSLGPYEQYF. CDR3 sequence (DNA): TGCAGTGCCTCGGGACTACCATCACTTGGACCCTACGAGCAGTACTTC.

The V and J genes are TRBV28 and TRBJ2-1, with TRBD2 matching over 8 bases. After removal of 5 bases from V and 2 bases from J, the junction contained 5 bases not matched to a gene. In germline, CDR1 is MDHEN, CDR2 SYDVKM. The CDR3 has 15 residues. The CDR3 DNA is TGTGCCAGCAGTCTACTAGCGGCCCCCTACAATGAGCAGTTCTTC. The encoded protein is CASSLLAAPYNEQFF.

CDR3 amino acids: CATSDGGPGEQFF. CDR3 nucleotide sequence: TGTGCCACCAGTGATGGTGGCCCGGGTGAGCAGTTCTTC. This chain connects TRBV24-1 to TRBJ2-1; no firm D call. Germline V gene data show CDR1 as KGHDR and CDR2 as SFDVKD. The CDR3 spans 13 residues. The germline V and J ends were trimmed by 3 bases and 9 bases, with 11 bases remaining between them.

V gene TRBV4-1 combines with J gene TRBJ2-5, with D maybe TRBD2 (6 bases). V lost 0 bases, J lost 5 bases, and 13 bases lay in between. The CDR3 is 15 residues long. Per the germline V gene, CDR1 is MGHRA and CDR2 is YSYEKL. The CDR3 loop is CASSQDPLARETQYF. The CDR3 DNA is TGCGCCAGCAGCCAAGACCCGCTAGCGAGGGAGACCCAGTACTTC.

V and J are TRBV15 and TRBJ2-2, with D unresolved. The length of the CDR3 is 13 residues. Germline assignment: CDR1 LNHNV and CDR2 YYDKDF (reference sequence). V shed 1 base and J shed 6 bases, with 6 bases lying between them. CDR3: CATSRVLPGELFF. Written as DNA, the CDR3 is TGTGCCACCAGCAGAGTTCTACCCGGGGAGCTGTTTTTT.

The J gene is TRBJ2-5, the V gene TRBV2, with 9 bases matching TRBD2. CDR3 length equals 18 residues. J lost 3 bases, V lost 0 bases, and 11 bases had no gene match. Per the germline V gene, CDR1 is SNHLY and CDR2 is FYNNEI. In nucleotides, the CDR3 is TGTGCCAGCAGTGAAGCTCTCTATAGCGGGAGTCATAAAGAGACCCAGTACTTC. Its translation: CASSEALYSGSHKETQYF.

The V and J genes are TRBV14 and TRBJ2-1, with a possible D match to TRBD1 (6 bases). This CDR3 is 15 amino acids long. Trimming left V 4 bases short and J 0 bases short, with 10 bases between. Germline values: CDR1 SGHDN, CDR2 FVKESK. CDR3 loop: CASSLGQFSYNEQFF. Written as DNA, the CDR3 is TGTGCCAGCAGCCTAGGACAGTTCTCCTACAATGAGCAGTTCTTC.

The chain joins TRBV19 to TRBJ1-1; 9 bases are shared with TRBD1. Germline lookup yields CDR1 LNHDA and CDR2 SQIVND (reference sequence). The CDR3 covers 14 residues. V gave up 4 bases and J gave up 3 bases; unmatched junction bases: 3. This CDR3 reads CASSKTGGYTEAFF. DNA for the CDR3: TGTGCCAGTAGTAAGACAGGGGGGTACACTGAAGCTTTCTTT.

The chain is built from TRBV13 and TRBJ2-7, with 10 nucleotides matching TRBD1. This CDR3 has 18 residues. Germline loops: CDR1 PRHDT, CDR2 FYEKMQ (reference sequence). V trimming: 0 bases; J trimming: 1 base; junction bases outside the gene matches: 9. CDR3 protein: CASSLGRGQGTPSYEQYF. DNA for the CDR3: TGTGCCAGCAGCTTAGGCAGGGGACAGGGGACTCCTTCCTACGAGCAGTACTTC. The full variable domain, in which reference TRBV13 and TRBJ2-7 provide the parts outside the CDR3, is AAGVIQSPRHLIKEKRETATLKCYPIPRHDTVYWYQQGPGQDPQFLISFYEKMQSDKGSIPDRFSAQQFSDYHSELNMSSLELGDSALYFCASSLGRGQGTPSYEQYFGPGTRLTVT.